These T cell receptor beta chains were read from a single sample in a study of OX40 agonist ivuxolimab in advanced cancers. Assay: immunoSEQ multiplex PCR; the TCRdb copy retains only in-frame clones and omits some. The table shows about 50,000 clones, with around 90% occurring only once. The specimen comprised CD4+ or CD8+ T cells sorted from blood, sampled in a trial of the OX40 agonist ivuxolimab. These receptors came from an adult with an advanced solid tumor such as melanoma, head and neck, liver or kidney cancer. The conserved cysteine and the conserved F or W are not part of the CDR3 here.

TRBJ2-3	TRBV5-1	ASSLGGLGTDTQY
TRBJ2-5	TRBV5-1	ASSLESGMFGQETQY
TRBJ1-4	TRBV13	ASSLLGEKLF
TRBJ2-1	TRBV6-4	ASRPGGGGARNEQF
TRBJ2-5	TRBV9	ASSETGLAAQQETQY
TRBJ2-1	TRBV28	ASSSPLAGSSYNEQF
TRBJ2-1	TRBV6-5	ASSYSTIDEQF
TRBJ1-2	TRBV5-6	ASSLVAGGTFNYGYT
TRBJ1-2	TRBV5-6	ASSLDGGYT
TRBJ2-5	TRBV7-6	ASSRSSGPLETQY
TRBJ2-1	TRBV12-5	ASGWGQGDEQF
TRBJ2-3	TRBV7-9	ASSTRDRGQSDTQY
TRBJ2-1	TRBV13	ASSSGTDNEQF
TRBJ2-3	TRBV11-1	ASSQTPSGADTQY
TRBJ2-7	TRBV27	ASSLNPGHEQY
TRBJ2-4	TRBV4-2	ASSQEAGQGLNIQY
TRBJ1-4	TRBV28	ASSDGTLYTNEKLF
TRBJ2-7	TRBV4-1	ASSATSGGASEQY
TRBJ2-2	TRBV6-1	ASSEAGQRNTGELF
TRBJ2-3	TRBV28	ASRPGQGPDTQY
TRBJ1-5	TRBV4-1	ASSFVQGSGNQPQH
TRBJ2-1	TRBV19	ASSLTSGDYNEQF
TRBJ1-6	TRBV5-1	ASSFLRDRVSSYNSPLH
TRBJ2-1	TRBV4-1	ASSQAQHEQF
TRBJ2-2	TRBV19	ASSIGTGVRGGELF
TRBJ2-3	TRBV7-7	ASSPGTSGGPDTQY